A single T cell receptor beta chain is shown here with its context. The V gene end was trimmed by 2 bases and the J gene end by 4 bases; junction bases not matched to a gene: 12. CDR1 MDHEN and CDR2 SYDVKM come from the germline V gene. The CDR3 is 17 amino acids. The data were obtained in a study of blood T cell repertoires in COVID-19. Study as a whole: From the United States, Italy and Spain came samples of acute and convalescent COVID-19. The cDNA or gDNA used as material had been derived from T cells, B-cell-depleted T cells, or PBMCs.

In the original workflow: The authors estimated nucleated cell counts from reference gene primer amplification. This table comes from immunoSEQ multiplex PCR, and its TCRdb copy is limited to in-frame clones, with some not included. V, J and clone size reflect that table, while D and trimming were determined from the DNA. The data contain about 48,000 clones, 65% to 80% of them singletons. Sequences were obtained from peripheral blood. The chain is built from TRBV28 and TRBJ1-2; TRBD1 aligns across 8 bases. This clonotype was sampled from a human donor with active or convalescent COVID-19. The donor label of this sample is uncertain. CDR3 bases: TGTGCCAGCAGTTTAGGAACAGGGGGACAGCTTCCCTATGGCTACACCTTC. Protein product: CASSLGTGGQLPYGYTF.